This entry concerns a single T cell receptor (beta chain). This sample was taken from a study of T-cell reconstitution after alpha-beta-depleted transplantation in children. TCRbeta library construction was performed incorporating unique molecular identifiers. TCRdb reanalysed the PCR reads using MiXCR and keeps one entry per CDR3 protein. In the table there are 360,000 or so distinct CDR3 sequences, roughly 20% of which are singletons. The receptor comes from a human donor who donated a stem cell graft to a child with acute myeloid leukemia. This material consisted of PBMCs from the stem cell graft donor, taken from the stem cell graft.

DNA of the CDR3: TGCAGCGTTGGATCGGGTGGGGCTAATGAAAAACTGTTTTTT. Its translation: CSVGSGGANEKLFF. This chain uses TRBV29-1 with TRBJ1-4; D is unclear. Trimming shortened V by 4 bases and J by 3 bases, and 12 bases separated the two germline ends. The CDR3 extends over 14 amino acids. The V gene's germline CDR1 is SQVTM and CDR2 ANQGSEA.